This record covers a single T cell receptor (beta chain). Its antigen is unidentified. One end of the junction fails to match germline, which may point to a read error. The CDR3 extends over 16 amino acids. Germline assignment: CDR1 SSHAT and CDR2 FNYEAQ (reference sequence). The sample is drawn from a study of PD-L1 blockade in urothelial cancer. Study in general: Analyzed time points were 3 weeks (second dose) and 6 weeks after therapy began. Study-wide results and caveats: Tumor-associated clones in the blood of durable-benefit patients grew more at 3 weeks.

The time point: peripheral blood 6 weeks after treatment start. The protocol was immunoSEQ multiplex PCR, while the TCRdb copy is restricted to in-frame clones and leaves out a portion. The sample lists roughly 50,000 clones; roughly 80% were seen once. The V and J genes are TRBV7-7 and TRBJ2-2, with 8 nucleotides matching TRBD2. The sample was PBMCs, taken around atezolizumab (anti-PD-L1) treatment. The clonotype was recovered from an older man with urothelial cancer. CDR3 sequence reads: CASSLAGRGNTGELFF. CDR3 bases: TGTGCTAGCAGCTTAGCCGGGAGGGGTAACACCGGGGAGCTGTTTTTT.